This T cell receptor beta chain emerged from a study of blood T cell repertoires in COVID-19. Looking at the study overall: Acute-phase and convalescent COVID-19 samples originated in the United States, Italy and Spain. From T cells, B-cell-depleted T cells, or PBMCs came the material, which was cDNA or gDNA.

The CDR3 is 12 amino acids. The J segment lost 15 bases and the V segment lost 1 base, leaving 1 base of the junction unmatched. Authors' data handling: Cell counts per sample came from amplifying reference gene primers. Data came from immunoSEQ multiplex PCR; TCRdb stores just in-frame clones and leaves some out. The DNA was the basis for D and trimming; V, J and clone size are from that table. The sample contains 95,000 to 150,000 clones, just over 85% of which appear only once. The receptor's source is a woman in her forties or fifties with active or convalescent COVID-19. The chain recombines TRBV12-3 or TRBV12-4 with TRBJ2-1, with 12 bases matching TRBD2. Sequenced material: peripheral blood. The CDR3 region is CASSLGGLAGFF. CDR3 DNA sequence: TGTGCCAGCAGTTTAGGGGGACTAGCGGGGTTCTTC.